What follows are 31 T cell receptor beta chains derived from one specimen sequenced in a study of beta chain features in type 1 diabetes. The whole isolated RNA underwent reverse transcription, so sequencing captured expressed TCRB transcripts. Sequencing was performed with immunoSEQ multiplex PCR; in TCRdb, only in-frame clones are kept and a portion is missing. Here the sample spans 15,000 to 17,000 clones, 43% being singletons. The specimen sequenced was stem cell memory CD4+ T cells from blood. The receptors were sampled from a woman aged 40 to 50 in good health.

The rearrangement uses TRBV6-5 and TRBJ2-7, with 8 bases that match TRBD1. The trim removed 3 bases at V and 3 bases at J, leaving 4 bases unmatched. The CDR3 spans 14 residues. Looked up from germline, CDR1 is MNHEY and CDR2 is SVGAGI. CDR3 residues: CASSYGQGGYEQYF. The CDR3 region has the DNA TGTGCCAGCAGTTATGGACAGGGTGGCTACGAGCAGTACTTC.

By share, this clone ranks as medium-sized. The rearrangement uses TRBV7-9 and TRBJ1-2, with D tentatively TRBD1 (5 bases). Trimming shortened V by 5 bases and J by 1 base, and 8 bases separated the two germline ends. CDR1 is SEHNR and CDR2 is FQNEAQ in the germline V gene (reference sequence). This CDR3 has 13 amino acids. The CDR3 DNA sequence: TGTGCCAGCAGCCAAGACAGTAACTATGGCTACACCTTC. Translation gives CASSQDSNYGYTF.

This clone was detected only a few times. The chain recombines TRBV5-4 with TRBJ2-1; TRBD1 agrees at 9 bases. Trimming removed 5 bases from V and 3 bases from J; junction bases left unmatched: 6. Germline V gene lookup returns CDR1 SGHNT and CDR2 YYREEE (reference sequence). The CDR3 is made up of 15 amino acids. CDR3 sequence (DNA): TGTGCCAGCAGTCAGGGACAGGGAAACTACAATGAGCAGTTCTTC. Translating it yields CASSQGQGNYNEQFF.

V is TRBV7-2 and J is TRBJ2-5, with D hard to call. The V and J ends lost 5 bases and 5 bases respectively, with 9 bases between them. The CDR3 contains 12 residues. Looked up from germline, CDR1 is SGHTA and CDR2 is FQGNSA. CDR3 DNA: TGTGCCAGCAGCCGTGCACTGGAGACCCAGTACTTC. Amino acid sequence: CASSRALETQYF.

Only a few counts were recorded for this clone. The chain is built from TRBV15 and TRBJ2-2, with D possibly being TRBD2 (7 bases). The V and J ends lost 0 bases and 7 bases respectively, with 15 bases between them. The CDR3 loop spans 16 amino acids. Germline-derived CDR1 and CDR2 are LNHNV and YYDKDF (reference sequence). CDR3 in DNA: TGTGCCACCAGCAGAGATGTCGGGGGGCTGGGCGGGGAGCTGTTTTTT. Translated: CATSRDVGGLGGELFF.

This clone has only a few counts. V gene TRBV4-2 combines with J gene TRBJ2-5; 7 nucleotides agree with TRBD1. V trimming: 3 bases; J trimming: 2 bases; junction bases outside the gene matches: 0. The CDR3 has 13 amino acids. Germline-derived CDR1 and CDR2 are LGHNA and YNFKEQ. CDR3 sequence reads: CASSQGQQETQYF. The DNA of the CDR3 is TGTGCCAGCAGCCAGGGACAGCAAGAGACCCAGTACTTC.

This clone was found a few times. The J gene is TRBJ1-4, the V gene TRBV25-1; 9 bases align to TRBD1. Germline CDR1 reads MGHDK; CDR2 reads SYGVNS. V was pared by 4 bases and J by 10 bases, with 10 bases of the junction left unmatched. The CDR3 covers 15 residues. The CDR3 DNA sequence: TGTGCCAGCAGTGCCAGGCGGACAGGGGTGGGAAAACTGTTTTTT. Its translation is CASSARRTGVGKLFF.

This clone was detected only once. V and J are TRBV11-2 and TRBJ2-7; TRBD2 agrees at 12 bases. V shed 5 bases and J 7 bases; nucleotides not matched to a gene: 9. CDR1 and CDR2 from the germline V gene are SGHAT and FQNNGV. The CDR3 has 15 amino acids. CDR3 sequence: CASSPRLAGDREQYF. CDR3 in DNA: TGTGCCAGCAGCCCCAGACTAGCGGGGGATCGGGAGCAGTACTTC.

The table lists this clone with a count of one. The chain has TRBV9 and TRBJ2-3; 9 nucleotides agree with TRBD2. Germline CDR1 and CDR2: SGDLS and YYNGEE. There are 16 residues in the CDR3. Trimming cost V 2 bases and J 6 bases; bases outside gene matches: 10. CDR3 sequence reads: CASSVLASGALDTQYF. In DNA form, the CDR3 reads TGTGCCAGCAGCGTCCTGGCTAGCGGGGCCCTGGATACGCAGTATTTT.

The chain has TRBV5-4 and TRBJ1-5; unclear D gene. CDR1 is SGHNT and CDR2 is YYREEE in the germline V gene (reference sequence). This CDR3 is built from 15 residues. With 5 bases removed from V and 2 bases from J, the gap between germline ends came to 14 bases. The CDR3 DNA reads TGTGCCAGCAGTCGGGATGGAGGCGGCAATCAGCCCCAGCATTTT. Translation gives CASSRDGGGNQPQHF.

This clone appeared a single time. The J gene is TRBJ1-2, the V gene TRBV6-5; D possibly corresponds to TRBD1 (5 bases). This CDR3 contains 12 residues. The V and J ends lost 5 bases and 4 bases respectively, with 8 bases between them. Germline CDR1 MNHEY, CDR2 SVGAGI. CDR3 bases: TGTGCCAGCAGTAAAGACAGCTATGGCTACACCTTC. This translates into CASSKDSYGYTF.

This clone was observed a single time. The V and J genes are TRBV9 and TRBJ2-2, with 7 bases identical to TRBD2. Germline V gene sequence: CDR1 SGDLS, CDR2 YYNGEE. This CDR3 is built from 15 residues. Unmatched junction bases numbered 6, after V lost 3 bases and J lost 4 bases. The CDR3 is CASSAGGLPTGELFF. The CDR3 DNA sequence: TGTGCCAGCAGCGCGGGGGGACTTCCCACCGGGGAGCTGTTTTTT. The whole variable domain, remainder taken from reference TRBV9 and TRBJ2-2, is DSGVTQTPKHLITATGQRVTLRCSPRSGDLSVYWYQQSLDQGLQFLIQYYNGEERAKGNILERFSAQQFPDLHSELNLSSLELGDSALYFCASSAGGLPTGELFFGEGSRLTVL.

This clone was detected only a few times. V gene TRBV27 combines with J gene TRBJ1-5; TRBD1 matches 7 bases. Germline V gives CDR1 MNHEY, CDR2 SMNVEV (reference sequence). V lost 1 base to trimming and J lost 1 base; unmatched junction nucleotides: 4. The CDR3 spans 16 residues. Here the CDR3 DNA reads TGTGCCAGCAGTTTATGGGCAGGGGGAAGCAATCAGCCCCAGCATTTT. It is translated as CASSLWAGGSNQPQHF.

V usage is TRBV25-1 and J usage is TRBJ2-6, with D tentatively TRBD1 (5 bases). Germline CDR1 is MGHDK and CDR2 is SYGVNS. This CDR3 has 16 residues. The V end lost 1 base, the J end lost 2 bases, and 9 bases lay between the germline ends. The CDR3 spells CASSEFRAAGANVLTF. The CDR3 DNA sequence: TGTGCCAGCAGTGAATTCAGGGCGGCTGGGGCCAACGTCCTGACTTTC.

The chain combines TRBV2 with TRBJ1-1; D uncertain. V was trimmed by 3 bases and J by 7 bases, leaving 6 bases between them. This CDR3 is 11 amino acids long. The V gene's germline CDR1 is SNHLY and CDR2 FYNNEI. The CDR3: CASSDRYEAFF. The CDR3, as DNA: TGTGCCAGCAGTGACAGGTATGAAGCTTTCTTT.

The chain recombines TRBV7-6 with TRBJ2-3, with 10 bases identical to TRBD2. Germline V CDR1 and CDR2: SGHVS, FNYEAQ. The J segment lost 1 base and the V segment lost 5 bases, leaving 12 bases of the junction unmatched. This CDR3 contains 18 residues. The CDR3 DNA reads TGTGCCAGCAGCCCCCGGTTAGCGGGGGGTCCGGGCACAGATACGCAGTATTTT. This gives the protein CASSPRLAGGPGTDTQYF.

V usage is TRBV2 and J usage is TRBJ2-1; a possible D gene is TRBD1 (5 bases). V lost 8 bases to trimming and J lost 15 bases, with 23 bases between them. Germline lookup yields CDR1 SNHLY and CDR2 FYNNEI. There are 13 residues in the CDR3. The CDR3: CASYLRTTFDRFF. The CDR3 nucleotides read TGTGCCAGCTACTTGAGGACCACGTTTGACAGGTTCTTC. Together with reference TRBV2 and TRBJ2-1, the CDR3 gives the full variable domain: EPEVTQTPSHQVTQMGQEVILRCVPISNHLYFYWYRQILGQKVEFLVSFYNNEISEKSEIFDDQFSVERPDGSNFTLKIRSTKLEDSAMYFCASYLRTTFDRFFGPGTRLTVL.

The chain carries TRBV6-6 and TRBJ1-1; 7 positions match TRBD1. V shed 2 bases and J 1 base; nucleotides not matched to a gene: 1. This CDR3 comprises 14 residues. CDR1 MNHNY and CDR2 SVGAGI come from the germline V gene (reference sequence). This CDR3 is CASSYRQGNTEAFF. The CDR3 nucleotides are TGTGCCAGCAGTTACCGACAGGGGAACACTGAAGCTTTCTTT.

This clone has a handful of counts. The V and J genes are TRBV18 and TRBJ2-4, with TRBD2 as a possible D gene (5 bases). V lost 3 bases and J lost 0, with 9 bases in between. The germline V gene encodes CDR1 KGHSH and CDR2 LQKENI. The CDR3 is made up of 15 amino acids. The CDR3 DNA reads as TGTGCCAGCTCACCGTTCGGGGTAGCCAAAAACATTCAGTACTTC. It translates to CASSPFGVAKNIQYF. Full variable domain (missing parts from reference TRBV18 and TRBJ2-4): NAGVMQNPRHLVRRRGQEARLRCSPMKGHSHVYWYRQLPEEGLKFMVYLQKENIIDESGMPKERFSAEFPKEGPSILRIQQVVRGDSAAYFCASSPFGVAKNIQYFGAGTRLSVL.

The V and J genes are TRBV6-5 and TRBJ1-4, with 10 bases aligning to TRBD1. V lost 6 bases and J lost 8; bases outside the gene matches: 9. The length of the CDR3 is 15 residues. Germline values: CDR1 MNHEY, CDR2 SVGAGI. CDR3 sequence reads: CASSGTGVPGEKLFF. CDR3 DNA sequence: TGTGCCAGCAGCGGGACAGGGGTTCCAGGGGAAAAACTGTTTTTT.

This clone was seen more than once but under ten times. The rearrangement uses TRBV5-1 and TRBJ1-1; possible D gene TRBD1, 5 bases. V lost 1 base, J lost 4 bases, and 14 bases lay in between. In germline, CDR1 is SGHRS, CDR2 YFSETQ. This CDR3 comprises 15 residues. The CDR3: CASSLYHAGGTEAFF. For the CDR3, the DNA is TGCGCCAGCAGCTTGTACCACGCGGGGGGCACTGAAGCTTTCTTT.

This clone was seen only a few times. The chain joins TRBV11-1 to TRBJ1-1, with 9 nucleotides matching TRBD1. The CDR3 sequence is 17 residues long. Germline assignment: CDR1 SGHAT and CDR2 FQDESV (reference sequence). The V gene end was trimmed by 5 bases and the J gene end by 0 bases; junction bases not matched to a gene: 10. This CDR3 reads CASSPVTGGTLNTEAFF. CDR3 DNA: TGTGCCAGCAGCCCGGTGACAGGGGGGACTTTGAACACTGAAGCTTTCTTT.

Only a few counts were recorded for this clone. The chain is built from TRBV7-9 and TRBJ2-4; 7 bases are a match to TRBD1. V lost 5 bases to trimming and J lost 6 bases; unmatched junction nucleotides: 16. The CDR3 is made up of 17 amino acids. Germline CDR1 and CDR2: SEHNR and FQNEAQ (reference sequence). CDR3 region: CASSRMGRGGIGNIQYF. Here the CDR3 DNA reads TGTGCCAGCAGCCGCATGGGGAGAGGGGGCATCGGAAACATTCAGTACTTC.

This clone was counted a single time. The chain employs TRBV11-2 and TRBJ2-3; TRBD2 aligns across 12 bases. The CDR3 has 16 amino acids. CDR1 is SGHAT and CDR2 is FQNNGV in the germline V gene. The ends lost 4 bases at V and 5 bases at J; junction bases unmatched: 7. Here the CDR3 reads CASSSRLAGVGDTQYF. In DNA form, the CDR3 reads TGTGCCAGCAGCTCCCGACTAGCGGGGGTCGGAGATACGCAGTATTTT.

This clone came up a few times. This chain joins TRBV7-9 and TRBJ2-2; weak D call: TRBD1 (6 bases). The CDR3 runs to 14 residues. CDR1 is SEHNR, CDR2 FQNEAQ, per germline (reference sequence). Trimming stripped 0 bases from V and 5 bases from J, with 7 bases between. For the CDR3, the DNA is TGTGCCAGCAGCTTAGCTGGACAGACCGGGGAGCTGTTTTTT. It yields the protein CASSLAGQTGELFF.

The table lists this clone with a few counts. The chain carries TRBV5-1 and TRBJ2-7, with 7 bases lining up with TRBD1. V lost 2 bases and J lost 3; bases outside the gene matches: 5. Germline V gene data show CDR1 as SGHRS and CDR2 as YFSETQ. CDR3 size: 14 residues. CDR3 loop: CASSFTGEIYEQYF. CDR3 nucleotides: TGCGCCAGCAGCTTTACAGGGGAGATCTACGAGCAGTACTTC.

This clone came up a few times. The chain is built from TRBV4-3 and TRBJ2-3, with D possibly TRBD2 on 6 matching bases. In germline, CDR1 is LGHNA, CDR2 YSLEER. This CDR3 has 12 residues. Trimming took off 3 bases at V and 5 bases at J, with 6 bases between the two ends. The CDR3 here is CASSQGGDTQYF. CDR3 coding DNA: TGCGCCAGCAGCCAGGGGGGAGATACGCAGTATTTT.

The CDR3 is CASSLEVRTALNTGELFF. The CDR3, as DNA: TGTGCCAGCAGCTTAGAAGTCCGGACAGCGCTGAACACCGGGGAGCTGTTTTTT. V is TRBV7-9 and J is TRBJ2-2, with a weak D call TRBD1 (6 bases). Trimming took off 1 base at V and 1 base at J, with 16 bases between the two ends. CDR1 is SEHNR, CDR2 FQNEAQ, per germline (reference sequence). The CDR3 has 18 residues.

The sample holds a few counts of this clone. This chain joins TRBV12-5 and TRBJ2-7, with D possibly TRBD1 on 5 matching bases. This CDR3 is built from 14 residues. Germline V gene sequence: CDR1 LGHNT, CDR2 FRNRAP. The ends were cut back, 2 bases at V and 2 bases at J, with 10 bases in the middle. Written as DNA, the CDR3 is TGTGCTAGTGGTTTGTCGCAGGGCGCCTACGAGCAGTACTTC. The encoded protein is CASGLSQGAYEQYF.

The sample holds a few counts of this clone. This rearrangement joins TRBV19 to TRBJ2-5; 9 bases map to TRBD2. This CDR3 spans 15 amino acids. The ends lost 4 bases at V and 4 bases at J; junction bases unmatched: 7. The V gene's germline CDR1 is LNHDA and CDR2 SQIVND (reference sequence). In DNA, the CDR3 is TGTGCCAGTAGTACAACCGGGACTAGCCTAGAGACCCAGTACTTC. Its translation: CASSTTGTSLETQYF. The variable domain in full, completed from reference TRBV19 and TRBJ2-5, reads DGGITQSPKYLFRKEGQNVTLSCEQNLNHDAMYWYRQDPGQGLRLIYYSQIVNDFQKGDIAEGYSVSREKKESFPLTVTSAQKNPTAFYLCASSTTGTSLETQYFGPGTRLLVL.

The chain combines TRBV7-9 with TRBJ2-7; D call uncertain. The CDR3 covers 12 residues. Germline V lookup: CDR1 SEHNR, CDR2 FQNEAQ (reference sequence). V dropped 5 bases and J dropped 0 bases, with 5 bases sitting between them. The CDR3: CASSPSSYEQYF. The CDR3 DNA reads TGTGCCAGCAGCCCGAGCTCCTACGAGCAGTACTTC.